Listed here are 16 T cell receptor beta chains from one sample, sequenced in a study of Graves' ophthalmopathy and Graves' hyperthyroidism. The sequenced template was RNA, covering the TCR beta CDR3 region. Following a first-round RT-PCR that used HTBI primers, a second-round multiplex PCR was carried out. TCRdb processed the multiplex PCR reads anew with MiXCR; each CDR3 protein has one entry. The sample records about 550,000 distinct CDR3 sequences, 39% being singletons. The sample consisted of peripheral blood or thyroid tissue (not recorded which). The receptors shown here come from an adult man with Graves' hyperthyroidism.

V and J are TRBV25-1 and TRBJ2-7; D unresolved. CDR1 is MGHDK and CDR2 is SYGVNS in the germline V gene. The V gene lost 7 bases and the J gene lost 0 bases, with 13 bases spanning the gap. The length of the CDR3 is 14 residues. Here the CDR3 reads CASNDIRSSYEQYF. In DNA form, the CDR3 reads TGTGCCAGCAACGATATCCGAAGCTCCTACGAGCAGTACTTC.

V usage is TRBV7-3 and J usage is TRBJ2-3; a weak D match, TRBD1 (6 bases). V dropped 0 bases and J dropped 4 bases, with 8 bases sitting between them. Per the germline V gene, CDR1 is SGHTA and CDR2 is FQGTGA. The CDR3 is 14 amino acids. The CDR3 spells CASSLTGGADTQYF. The CDR3 nucleotides are TGTGCCAGCAGCTTAACAGGGGGAGCAGATACGCAGTATTTT.

Many counts were recorded for this clonotype. V usage is TRBV5-1 and J usage is TRBJ1-2, with D maybe TRBD1 (5 bases). Trimming left V 4 bases short and J 3 bases short, with 16 bases between. CDR1 and CDR2 from the germline V gene are SGHRS and YFSETQ. This CDR3 has 15 amino acids. CDR3 coding DNA: TGCGCCAGCAGCATAGACAGTGCGCAGGACTATGGCTACACCTTC. It translates to CASSIDSAQDYGYTF.

This clonotype was seen at least ten times. The genes are TRBV6-6 and TRBJ1-6; D unclear. Trimming took 8 bases from V and 7 from J, leaving 9 bases between them. CDR3 length: 12 amino acids. Per the germline V gene, CDR1 is MNHNY and CDR2 is SVGAGI (reference sequence). The CDR3 coding sequence is TGTGCCAGCGGGTCCGTGAATTCACCCCTCCACTTT. This translates into CASGSVNSPLHF.

The chain couples TRBV6-5 to TRBJ2-5, with 13 bases identical to TRBD2. Germline CDR1 MNHEY, CDR2 SVGAGI. The CDR3 length is 17 residues. The V gene end was trimmed by 2 bases and the J gene end by 6 bases; junction bases not matched to a gene: 9. The CDR3 DNA follows: TGTGCCAGCAGTTACAGTAGTTCGGGACTAGCGGGGCAGACCCAGTACTTC. This encodes CASSYSSSGLAGQTQYF.

This chain links TRBV2 with TRBJ2-3; no definite D call. V lost 0 bases and J lost 6, with 16 bases in between. Germline CDR1 and CDR2: SNHLY and FYNNEI. This CDR3 region has 16 residues. The DNA of the CDR3 is TGTGCCAGCAGTGAAGCGATGGGCCTGAACTGGGATACGCAGTATTTT. Translating it yields CASSEAMGLNWDTQYF.

The DNA of the CDR3 is TGTGCCAGCAGTCCCCGGACAGGGAGGTACCAAGAGACCCAGTACTTC. Amino acid sequence: CASSPRTGRYQETQYF. The V call is TRBV7-9, the J call TRBJ2-5; 8 bases align to TRBD1. V dropped 6 bases and J dropped 0; count of bases not matched to a gene: 9. In germline, CDR1 is SEHNR, CDR2 FQNEAQ (reference sequence). CDR3 size: 16 residues.

The rearrangement links TRBV29-1 to TRBJ2-7; tentative D call: TRBD1 (6 bases). V lost 6 bases to trimming and J lost 0 bases, with 21 bases between them. Germline CDR1 SQVTM, CDR2 ANQGSEA. The CDR3 is made up of 16 amino acids. The CDR3 loop reads CSVERTENSRSYEQYF. In DNA, the CDR3 is TGCAGCGTAGAAAGGACAGAAAATTCGCGCTCCTACGAGCAGTACTTC.

This clonotype was found many times. The rearrangement joins TRBV5-1 to TRBJ2-6, with TRBD1 matching over 7 bases. Germline lookup yields CDR1 SGHRS and CDR2 YFSETQ. The junction had 10 bases not matched to a gene; V was cut back by 3 bases and J by 1 base. This CDR3 is built from 18 residues. CDR3 DNA sequence: TGCGCCAGCAGCTATCGACAGGGTACGGGATCTGGGGCCAACGTCCTGACTTTC. This translates into CASSYRQGTGSGANVLTF.

Comments on this clonotype: A read error may be the cause here, since a much bigger clone is one base away. The chain is built from TRBV10-3 and TRBJ1-5; no definite D call. The CDR3 consists of 16 residues. V dropped 3 bases and J dropped 1 base, with 13 bases sitting between them. Germline V gene sequence: CDR1 ENHRY, CDR2 SYGVKD. The CDR3 reads CAISEFWAGSNQPQHF. CDR3 DNA: TGTGCCATCAGTGAATTTTGGGCAGGAAGCAATCAGCCCCAGCATTTT.

This chain connects TRBV6-5 to TRBJ2-2; D may be TRBD1 or TRBD2 (5 bases each). CDR1 and CDR2 (germline): MNHEY, SVGAGI. Trimming stripped 2 bases from V and 3 bases from J, with 16 bases between. The CDR3 is 17 amino acids. DNA of the CDR3: TGTGCCAGCAGTTACCTCCCCTTGGGACCTCACACCGGGGAGCTGTTTTTT. This translates into CASSYLPLGPHTGELFF.

V usage is TRBV29-1 and J usage is TRBJ2-6, with 9 bases fitting TRBD2. Germline V lookup: CDR1 SQVTM, CDR2 ANQGSEA. Trimming took 5 bases from V and 2 from J; bases not matched to a gene: 7. This CDR3 region has 16 residues. CDR3 DNA sequence: TGCAGCGTTCGCGGCGGGGGGGGCACTGGGGCCAACGTCCTGACTTTC. Translating it yields CSVRGGGGTGANVLTF.

This clonotype was observed at least ten times. The chain carries TRBV5-4 and TRBJ2-5; the match to TRBD2 covers 8 bases. Germline V CDR1 and CDR2: SGHNT, YYREEE (reference sequence). V was pared by 2 bases and J by 5 bases, with 11 bases of the junction left unmatched. This CDR3 spans 16 amino acids. The CDR3 DNA is TGTGCCAGCAGCTTACCACACCCGGGAGGGGGTGAGACCCAGTACTTC. This codes for CASSLPHPGGGETQYF.

This clonotype has a count of ten or more. CDR3 in amino acids: CSAHGTANTGELFF. The CDR3 coding sequence is TGCAGTGCTCACGGGACGGCTAACACCGGGGAGCTGTTTTTT. The chain has TRBV20-1 and TRBJ2-2; the D gene could be TRBD1 or TRBD2 (5 bases each). This CDR3 has 14 residues. Looked up from germline, CDR1 is DFQATT and CDR2 is SNEGSKA (reference sequence). Trimming removed 5 bases at V and 2 bases at J, with 12 bases between.

This sequence joins TRBV12-3 or TRBV12-4 and TRBJ1-2; TRBD1 matches 7 bases. This CDR3 has 15 residues. CDR3 region: CASGPSTGQSYGYTF. The CDR3 region has the DNA TGTGCTAGTGGTCCCTCGACGGGACAGTCCTATGGCTACACCTTC.

This clonotype was counted at least ten times. V and J are TRBV29-1 and TRBJ1-2; D remains unclear. V was pared by 7 bases and J by 4 bases, with 13 bases between. The CDR3 contains 12 residues. CDR1 and CDR2 from the germline V gene are SQVTM and ANQGSEA. The CDR3 region is CSAETASYGYTF. CDR3 nucleotide sequence: TGCAGCGCAGAGACGGCTAGCTATGGCTACACCTTC.